This T cell receptor (beta chain) originates from a study of cytomegalovirus exposure and HLA in healthy donors. Study-level results: A list of approximately 160 TCR beta chains associated with cytomegalovirus was given. In a later analysis, TCR beta V- and J-gene trimming showed a link to a missense DCLRE1C variant. Roughly uniform depth of sequencing across donors was assumed in presence/absence analyses. The study reported that TCR beta sequences accurately predicted HLA-A and HLA-B alleles in most subjects.

Germline CDR1 and CDR2: MDHEN and SYDVKM. The CDR3 totals 14 residues. For this clone: Its target is unknown. The junction differs from germline at one of its ends, possibly a read error.

Primers for the PCR totalled 60 Vbeta and 13 Jbeta. Using immunoSEQ multiplex PCR, the repertoire was profiled, and TCRdb retains in-frame clones only, with some absent. The profile shows roughly 120,000 clones, about 74% of them singletons. The V call is TRBV28, the J call TRBJ1-5, with TRBD1 matching over 9 bases. The TCR was taken from a woman aged 45-59 years in good health and CMV-seropositive. The specimen was PBMCs. CDR3 residues: CASSRDRGNQPQHF. In nucleotides, the CDR3 is TGTGCCAGCAGCCGTGACAGGGGGAATCAGCCTCAGCATTTT.